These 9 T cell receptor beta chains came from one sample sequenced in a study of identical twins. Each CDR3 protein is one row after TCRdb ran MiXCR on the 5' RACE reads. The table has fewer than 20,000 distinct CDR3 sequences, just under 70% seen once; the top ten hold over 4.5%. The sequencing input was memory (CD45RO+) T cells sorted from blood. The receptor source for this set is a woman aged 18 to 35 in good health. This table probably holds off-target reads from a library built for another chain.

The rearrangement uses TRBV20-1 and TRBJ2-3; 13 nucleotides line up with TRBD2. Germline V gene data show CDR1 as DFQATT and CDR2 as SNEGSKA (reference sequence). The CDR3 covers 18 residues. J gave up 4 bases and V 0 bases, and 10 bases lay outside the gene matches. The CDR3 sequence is CSARDPGTSGNGADTQYF. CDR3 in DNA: TGCAGTGCTAGAGATCCCGGGACTAGCGGGAATGGGGCAGATACGCAGTATTTT.

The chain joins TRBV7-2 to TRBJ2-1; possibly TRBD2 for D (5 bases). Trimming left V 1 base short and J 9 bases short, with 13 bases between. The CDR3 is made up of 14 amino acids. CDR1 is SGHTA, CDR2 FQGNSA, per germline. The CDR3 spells CASSLGTLGGEQFF. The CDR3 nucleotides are TGTGCCAGCAGCTTAGGGACTCTGGGTGGTGAGCAGTTCTTC. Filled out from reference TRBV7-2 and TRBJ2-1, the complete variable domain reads GAGVSQSPSNKVTEKGKDVELRCDPISGHTALYWYRQSLGQGLEFLIYFQGNSAPDKSGLPSDRFSAERTGGSVSTLTIQRTQQEDSAVYLCASSLGTLGGEQFFGPGTRLTVL.

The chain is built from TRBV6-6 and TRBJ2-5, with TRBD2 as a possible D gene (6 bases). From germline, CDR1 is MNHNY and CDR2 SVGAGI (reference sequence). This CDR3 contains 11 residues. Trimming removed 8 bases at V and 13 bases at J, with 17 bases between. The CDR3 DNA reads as TGTGCCAGCGGGACTGACTACCCTAGGTACTTC. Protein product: CASGTDYPRYF.

This CDR3 is CAISTLAGTLGDTQYF. CDR3 bases: TGTGCCATCAGTACTCTAGCGGGAACCCTCGGGGATACGCAGTATTTT. The gene calls are TRBV10-3 and TRBJ2-3; 9 positions agree with TRBD2. This CDR3 spans 16 amino acids. J lost 6 bases, V lost 5 bases, and 12 bases had no gene match. Germline V gene data show CDR1 as ENHRY and CDR2 as SYGVKD.

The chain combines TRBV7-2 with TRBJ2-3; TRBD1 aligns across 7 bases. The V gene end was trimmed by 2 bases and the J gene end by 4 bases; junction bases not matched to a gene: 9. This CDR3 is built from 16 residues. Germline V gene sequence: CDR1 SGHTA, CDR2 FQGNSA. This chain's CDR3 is CASSLRGQPGADTQYF. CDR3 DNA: TGTGCCAGCAGCTTACGGGGACAGCCAGGAGCAGATACGCAGTATTTT. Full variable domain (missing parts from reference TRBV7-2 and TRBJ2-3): GAGVSQSPSNKVTEKGKDVELRCDPISGHTALYWYRQSLGQGLEFLIYFQGNSAPDKSGLPSDRFSAERTGGSVSTLTIQRTQQEDSAVYLCASSLRGQPGADTQYFGPGTRLTVL.

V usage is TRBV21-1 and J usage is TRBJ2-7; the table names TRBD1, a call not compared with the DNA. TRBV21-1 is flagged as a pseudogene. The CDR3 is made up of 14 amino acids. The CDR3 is CASSKRGRPIEQYF. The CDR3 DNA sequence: TGTGCCAGCAGCAAAAGGGGCAGGCCAATTGAGCAGTACTTC.

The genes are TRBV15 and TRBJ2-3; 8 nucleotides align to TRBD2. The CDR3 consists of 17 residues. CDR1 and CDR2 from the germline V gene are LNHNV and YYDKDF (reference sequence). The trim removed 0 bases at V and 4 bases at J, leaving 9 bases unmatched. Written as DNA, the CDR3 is TGTGCCACCAGCAGAGACCGGGGCGGGAGGTTGGCAGATACGCAGTATTTT. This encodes CATSRDRGGRLADTQYF. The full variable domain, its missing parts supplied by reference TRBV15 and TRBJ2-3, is DAMVIQNPRYQVTQFGKPVTLSCSQTLNHNVMYWYQQKSSQAPKLLFHYYDKDFNNEADTPDNFQSRRPNTSFCFLDIRSPGLGDTAMYLCATSRDRGGRLADTQYFGPGTRLTVL.

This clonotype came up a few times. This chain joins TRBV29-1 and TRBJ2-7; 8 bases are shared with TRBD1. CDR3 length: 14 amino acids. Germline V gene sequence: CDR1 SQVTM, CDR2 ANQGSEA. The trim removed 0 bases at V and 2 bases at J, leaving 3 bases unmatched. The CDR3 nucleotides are TGCAGCGTTGAAGAGGACAGGGAAGCCTACGAGCAGTACTTC. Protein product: CSVEEDREAYEQYF.

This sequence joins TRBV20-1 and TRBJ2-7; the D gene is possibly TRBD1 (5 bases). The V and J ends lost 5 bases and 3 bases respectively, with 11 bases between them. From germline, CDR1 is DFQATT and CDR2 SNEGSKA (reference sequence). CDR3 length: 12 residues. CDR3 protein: CSAHRRSYEQYF. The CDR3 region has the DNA TGCAGTGCTCACAGGCGTAGCTACGAGCAGTACTTC.